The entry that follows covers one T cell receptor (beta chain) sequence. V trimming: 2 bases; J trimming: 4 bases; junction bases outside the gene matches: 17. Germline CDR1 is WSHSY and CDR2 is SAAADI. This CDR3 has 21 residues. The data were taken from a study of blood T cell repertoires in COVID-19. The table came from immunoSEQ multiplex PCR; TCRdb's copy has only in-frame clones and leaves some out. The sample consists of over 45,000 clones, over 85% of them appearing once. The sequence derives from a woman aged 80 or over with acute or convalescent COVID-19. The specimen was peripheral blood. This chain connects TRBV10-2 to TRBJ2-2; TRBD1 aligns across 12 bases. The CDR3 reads CASSEISGTGGVGISTGELFF. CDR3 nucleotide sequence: TGCGCCAGCAGTGAGATTTCCGGGACAGGGGGCGTCGGGATTAGCACCGGGGAGCTGTTTTTT.